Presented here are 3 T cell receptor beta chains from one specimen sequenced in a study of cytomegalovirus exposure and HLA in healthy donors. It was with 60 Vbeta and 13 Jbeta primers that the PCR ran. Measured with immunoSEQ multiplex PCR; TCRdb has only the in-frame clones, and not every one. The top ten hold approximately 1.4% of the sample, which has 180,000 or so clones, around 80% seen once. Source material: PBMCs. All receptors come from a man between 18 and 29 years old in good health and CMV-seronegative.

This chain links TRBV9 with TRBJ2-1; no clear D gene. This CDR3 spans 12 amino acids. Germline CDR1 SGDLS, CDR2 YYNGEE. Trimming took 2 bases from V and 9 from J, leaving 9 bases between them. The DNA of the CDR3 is TGTGCCAGCAGCGTCCTAGTCGGTGAGCAGTTCTTC. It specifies CASSVLVGEQFF.

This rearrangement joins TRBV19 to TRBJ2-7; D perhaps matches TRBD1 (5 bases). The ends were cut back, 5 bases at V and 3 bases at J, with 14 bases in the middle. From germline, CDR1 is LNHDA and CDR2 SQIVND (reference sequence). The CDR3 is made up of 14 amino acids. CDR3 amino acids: CASSPRWGVYEQYF. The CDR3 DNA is TGTGCCAGTAGTCCCAGGTGGGGCGTCTACGAGCAGTACTTC.

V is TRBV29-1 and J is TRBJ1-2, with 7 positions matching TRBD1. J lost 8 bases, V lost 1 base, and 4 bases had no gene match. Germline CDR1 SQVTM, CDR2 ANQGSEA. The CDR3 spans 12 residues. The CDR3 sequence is CSVEGQGIGYTF. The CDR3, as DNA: TGCAGCGTTGAAGGACAGGGAATCGGCTACACCTTC. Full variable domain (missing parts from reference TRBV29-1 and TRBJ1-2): SAVISQKPSRDICQRGTSLTIQCQVDSQVTMMFWYRQQPGQSLTLIATANQGSEATYESGFVIDKFPISRPNLTFSTLTVSNMSPEDSSIYLCSVEGQGIGYTFGSGTRLTVV.